The 19 T cell receptor beta chains listed next were all sequenced from one sample in a study of T cells in Graves' hyperthyroidism and ophthalmopathy. TCR beta CDR3 regions were amplified from RNA transcripts. The primer set for the first-round RT-PCR of the TCR CDR3 was HTBI. MiXCR, run by TCRdb on the multiplex PCR reads, gives a single entry per CDR3 protein. Of 730,000 or so distinct CDR3 sequences listed, 18% were seen once; the top ten hold about a sixth. The sample taken for sequencing was blood. Receptor source: a woman between 45 and 60 years old with Graves' hyperthyroidism that later progressed to Graves' ophthalmopathy.

The chain is built from TRBV7-9 and TRBJ2-1; TRBD1 matches at 9 bases. The V and J ends lost 5 bases and 2 bases, in that order; junction bases with no gene match: 4. CDR1 and CDR2 (germline): SEHNR, FQNEAQ (reference sequence). The CDR3 extends over 15 amino acids. The CDR3 spells CASSGQGLTYNEQFF. CDR3 DNA: TGTGCCAGCAGCGGACAGGGGCTAACCTACAATGAGCAGTTCTTC.

In DNA form, the CDR3 reads TGTGCCAGCAGCCAATCCACCACCGCCGCTGGCTACACCTTC. Protein: CASSQSTTAAGYTF. The chain carries TRBV16 and TRBJ1-2, with D unclear. Germline V gene sequence: CDR1 KGHSY, CDR2 FQNENV. The CDR3 length is 14 residues. V lost 0 bases to trimming and J lost 7 bases, with 12 bases between them.

This clonotype has ten or more counts. V gene TRBV27 combines with J gene TRBJ2-5; D gene unclear. The CDR3 covers 14 residues. Germline V gives CDR1 MNHEY, CDR2 SMNVEV (reference sequence). V lost 4 bases, J lost 0 bases, and 9 bases lay in between. CDR3 amino acids: CASSSLGNQETQYF. In nucleotides, the CDR3 is TGTGCCAGCAGTTCTCTGGGGAACCAAGAGACCCAGTACTTC.

There are a few counts of this clonotype. This chain uses TRBV6-1 with TRBJ2-1, with 13 bases identical to TRBD2. The V and J ends lost 5 bases and 8 bases, in that order; junction bases with no gene match: 12. CDR3 size: 17 residues. Germline CDR1 MNHNS, CDR2 SASEGT. The CDR3 DNA sequence: TGTGCCAGCAGTTCACGGACTAGCGGGGGCCCCGGGGATGAGCAGTTCTTC. Its translation: CASSSRTSGGPGDEQFF.

This clonotype was counted many times. In DNA, the CDR3 is TGCAGTGCTAGAGATCCGAGACAGGGCATCTACGAGCAGTACTTC. Protein sequence: CSARDPRQGIYEQYF. The J gene is TRBJ2-7, the V gene TRBV20-1, with 7 bases matching TRBD1. The CDR3 sequence is 15 residues long. Germline CDR1 and CDR2: DFQATT and SNEGSKA (reference sequence). Trimming removed 0 bases from V and 3 bases from J; junction bases left unmatched: 8.

The chain links TRBV11-1 to TRBJ2-1; TRBD2 aligns across 7 bases. This CDR3 spans 16 amino acids. V trimming: 1 base; J trimming: 2 bases; junction bases outside the gene matches: 5. The germline V gene encodes CDR1 SGHAT and CDR2 FQDESV (reference sequence). The CDR3 DNA is TGTGCCAGCAGCTTAGGGGGGGAGGGACCCTACAATGAGCAGTTCTTC. This translates into CASSLGGEGPYNEQFF.

This clonotype was detected ten times or more. V usage is TRBV30 and J usage is TRBJ1-1; TRBD1 matches 9 bases. Losses at the gene ends were 1 base for V and 1 base for J; bases not matched to a gene: 7. CDR3 length equals 16 residues. Per germline, CDR1 GTSNPN and CDR2 SVGIG (reference sequence). CDR3 bases: TGTGCCTGGAGTGGCCAGGGGGGACAGGGGAACACTGAAGCTTTCTTT. Translated: CAWSGQGGQGNTEAFF.

This clonotype was picked up a small number of times. The chain has TRBV2 and TRBJ1-2; D remains ambiguous. V shed 8 bases and J shed 4 bases, with 5 bases lying between them. The CDR3 contains 10 residues. The germline V gene has CDR1 SNHLY and CDR2 FYNNEI. The DNA of the CDR3 is TGTGCCAGCGCGGGCTATGGCTACACCTTC. Amino acids: CASAGYGYTF.

This clonotype was seen a handful of times. The chain is built from TRBV20-1 and TRBJ1-5; 8 nucleotides agree with TRBD1. The V segment lost 5 bases and the J segment 6 bases; nucleotides outside the gene matches: 9. The germline V gene has CDR1 DFQATT and CDR2 SNEGSKA (reference sequence). The CDR3 length is 14 residues. The CDR3: CSASRDRLSQPQHF. The DNA for the CDR3 is TGCAGTGCTTCTAGGGACAGGTTAAGTCAGCCCCAGCATTTT.

This clonotype was found many times. The chain links TRBV12-3 or TRBV12-4 to TRBJ1-6, with D possibly TRBD1 on 6 matching bases. The CDR3 runs to 15 residues. Deletions cut 5 bases from V and 4 bases from J, with 12 bases between. The CDR3 bases are TGTGCCAGCAGTACTACGCAGGGGTATAATTCACCCCTCCACTTT. Its protein is CASSTTQGYNSPLHF.

This clonotype showed up just a few times. The V and J genes are TRBV2 and TRBJ1-2; 8 nucleotides line up with TRBD1. V shed 0 bases and J 8 bases; nucleotides not matched to a gene: 11. CDR3 length: 16 amino acids. Looked up from germline, CDR1 is SNHLY and CDR2 is FYNNEI. This CDR3 is CASSEARGRGRGGYTF. DNA for the CDR3: TGTGCCAGCAGTGAAGCTCGTGGCAGGGGGCGGGGGGGCTACACCTTC. Full variable domain (rest looked up from reference TRBV2 and TRBJ1-2): EPEVTQTPSHQVTQMGQEVILRCVPISNHLYFYWYRQILGQKVEFLVSFYNNEISEKSEIFDDQFSVERPDGSNFTLKIRSTKLEDSAMYFCASSEARGRGRGGYTFGSGTRLTVV.

This clonotype has just a few counts. The chain recombines TRBV5-1 with TRBJ1-5; D is unresolved. The CDR3 covers 16 residues. V lost 0 bases and J lost 0, with 10 bases in between. The germline gives CDR1 SGHRS, CDR2 YFSETQ. The CDR3 DNA sequence: TGCGCCAGCAGCTTGGTGCCGGAACATAGCAATCAGCCCCAGCATTTT. As protein: CASSLVPEHSNQPQHF.

This clonotype was seen a few times. This chain uses TRBV7-9 with TRBJ1-5; 8 bases line up with TRBD1. Trimming took 2 bases from V and 2 from J; bases not matched to a gene: 5. The CDR3 contains 16 residues. Looked up from germline, CDR1 is SEHNR and CDR2 is FQNEAQ (reference sequence). The CDR3 DNA reads as TGTGCCAGCAGCTTAAGTGGGGGACAGGGCAATCAGCCCCAGCATTTT. This translates into CASSLSGGQGNQPQHF.

This clonotype was seen a handful of times. The CDR3 DNA follows: TGTGCCAGCAGTAACCAGGGCAACACTGAAGCTTTCTTT. It yields the protein CASSNQGNTEAFF. The chain couples TRBV27 to TRBJ1-1; tentatively, D is TRBD1 (5 bases). The V gene lost 5 bases and the J gene lost 2 bases, with 9 bases spanning the gap. Germline CDR1 and CDR2: MNHEY and SMNVEV (reference sequence). The CDR3 spans 13 residues.

This clonotype has only a few counts. V usage is TRBV10-2 and J usage is TRBJ2-7; no reliable D call. V lost 6 bases, J lost 3 bases, and 9 bases lay in between. This CDR3 contains 12 residues. Germline V lookup: CDR1 WSHSY, CDR2 SAAADI. The CDR3 sequence: CASRDISYEQYF. The DNA of the CDR3 is TGCGCCAGCAGAGACATAAGCTACGAGCAGTACTTC.

This clonotype was picked up a small number of times. The V and J genes are TRBV2 and TRBJ2-1; D might be TRBD1 or TRBD2, each matching 5 bases. This CDR3 has 15 residues. CDR1 and CDR2 (germline): SNHLY, FYNNEI. The V and J ends lost 4 bases and 9 bases respectively, with 19 bases between them. The CDR3 reads CASSVLGPEQVEQFF. The CDR3 DNA reads as TGTGCCAGCAGTGTTTTGGGACCCGAGCAGGTTGAGCAGTTCTTC.

There are a few counts of this clonotype. The chain recombines TRBV20-1 with TRBJ1-1; TRBD1 matches 11 bases. The length of the CDR3 is 14 residues. The junction had 2 bases not matched to a gene; V was cut back by 5 bases and J by 0 bases. In germline, CDR1 is DFQATT, CDR2 SNEGSKA (reference sequence). CDR3 DNA: TGCAGTGCTGGGGACAGGGGGTTGAACACTGAAGCTTTCTTT. It encodes CSAGDRGLNTEAFF.

The sample holds many counts of this clonotype. This chain connects TRBV7-2 to TRBJ2-7, with D hard to call. The germline V and J ends were trimmed by 3 bases and 1 base, with 10 bases remaining between them. From germline, CDR1 is SGHTA and CDR2 FQGNSA. The length of the CDR3 is 14 residues. DNA of the CDR3: TGTGCCAGCAGCTTTAGTAGGGCGTCCTACGAGCAGTACTTC. Its protein product is CASSFSRASYEQYF.

This clonotype was observed at least ten times. The rearrangement links TRBV12-3 or TRBV12-4 to TRBJ1-2; D is unresolved. CDR3 size: 11 residues. The ends were cut back, 1 base at V and 6 bases at J, with 3 bases in the middle. This chain's CDR3 is CASSLGHGYTF. The CDR3 DNA is TGTGCCAGCAGTTTAGGGCATGGCTACACCTTC.